A single T cell receptor beta chain is shown here with its context. Its antigen is still unknown. CDR3 length: 16 amino acids. In germline, CDR1 is SEHNR, CDR2 FQNEAQ (reference sequence). Trimming took off 6 bases at V and 2 bases at J, with 18 bases between the two ends. The sample is drawn from a study of post-analysis software for immune sequencing data. General study points: Five or six TRBV segments were more frequent in patients than controls; TRBV5-6, TRBV5-1 and TRBV20-1 belonged to this group.

Unique molecular identifiers were carried by the TCR beta cDNA libraries. TCRdb processed the PCR reads anew with MiXCR; each CDR3 protein has one entry. The sample carries 820,000 or so distinct CDR3 sequences, 53% recorded once. The chain is built from TRBV7-9 and TRBJ2-3; D may be TRBD1 or TRBD2 (5 bases each). The TCR sequence derives from a girl aged 5-17 years with multiple sclerosis. Sequencing input: blood. The CDR3 here is CASRTRDEGNTDTQYF. In DNA, the CDR3 is TGTGCCAGCAGAACCCGGGACGAGGGGAACACAGATACGCAGTATTTT.